The 22 T cell receptor beta chains below come from one sample, sequenced in a study of blood T cell repertoires in COVID-19. TCRdb keeps only in-frame clones here, not all; method: immunoSEQ multiplex PCR. The sample has more than 150,000 clones, about 93% seen once. Sequencing was carried out using peripheral blood. The receptor source for this set is a man aged 30 to 45 with COVID-19, enrolled during active disease.

The chain couples TRBV19 to TRBJ2-7; 9 bases fit TRBD1. The trim removed 8 bases at V and 3 bases at J, leaving 11 bases unmatched. In germline, CDR1 is LNHDA, CDR2 SQIVND (reference sequence). The CDR3 extends over 15 amino acids. The CDR3 region has the DNA TGTGCCAGTTCTAGGACAGGGGAGATGGACTACGAGCAGTACTTC. Protein: CASSRTGEMDYEQYF.

The rearrangement uses TRBV12-5 and TRBJ1-1; D perhaps matches TRBD1 (6 bases). The CDR3 totals 13 residues. V dropped 5 bases and J dropped 5 bases, with 12 bases sitting between them. From germline, CDR1 is LGHNT and CDR2 FRNRAP. Here the CDR3 reads CASGAQGGTEAFF. The CDR3 DNA reads as TGTGCTAGTGGTGCACAGGGAGGGACTGAAGCTTTCTTT.

DNA of the CDR3: TGTGCCAGCAGCCGGACAGGGAGGAACACTGAAGCTTTCTTT. Translation gives CASSRTGRNTEAFF. The J gene is TRBJ1-1, the V gene TRBV7-3, with TRBD1 identical over 8 bases. The CDR3 length is 14 residues. Looked up from germline, CDR1 is SGHTA and CDR2 is FQGTGA. V gave up 5 bases and J gave up 1 base; unmatched junction bases: 3.

The J gene is TRBJ1-6, the V gene TRBV12-3 or TRBV12-4; 9 nucleotides align to TRBD1. The CDR3 covers 13 residues. V was pared by 10 bases and J by 7 bases, with 5 bases of the junction left unmatched. In nucleotides, the CDR3 is TGTGCCACTCGGACAGGGGAAAATTCACCCCTCCACTTT. Translation gives CATRTGENSPLHF.

The chain couples TRBV5-6 to TRBJ2-2, with 11 bases lining up with TRBD2. Germline V CDR1 and CDR2: SGHDT, YYEEEE. The length of the CDR3 is 16 residues. Trimming took 3 bases from V and 4 from J; bases not matched to a gene: 5. CDR3 sequence reads: CASSSGLAGGTGELFF. The CDR3 region has the DNA TGTGCCAGCAGCTCTGGCCTAGCGGGAGGCACCGGGGAGCTGTTTTTT.

The chain couples TRBV9 to TRBJ1-5; 11 bases match TRBD1. Looked up from germline, CDR1 is SGDLS and CDR2 is YYNGEE. This CDR3 spans 14 amino acids. Germline trimming cut 4 bases from V and 6 bases from J; bases unmatched to any gene: 3. CDR3 sequence: CASSRTGGIQPQHF. CDR3 coding DNA: TGTGCCAGCAGCCGGACAGGGGGCATTCAGCCCCAGCATTTT. The variable domain in full, completed from reference TRBV9 and TRBJ1-5, reads DSGVTQTPKHLITATGQRVTLRCSPRSGDLSVYWYQQSLDQGLQFLIQYYNGEERAKGNILERFSAQQFPDLHSELNLSSLELGDSALYFCASSRTGGIQPQHFGDGTRLSIL.

This rearrangement joins TRBV28 to TRBJ1-4; possibly TRBD1 for D (5 bases). The length of the CDR3 is 14 residues. The ends were cut back, 5 bases at V and 13 bases at J, with 20 bases in the middle. Germline V gene lookup returns CDR1 MDHEN and CDR2 SYDVKM. As DNA, the CDR3 is TGTGCCAGCAGTCTTGGGTCGGTCAGCGGGGCACTGTTTTTT. Protein: CASSLGSVSGALFF.

The chain employs TRBV25-1 and TRBJ1-5; a weak D match, TRBD1 (5 bases). CDR3 length: 15 amino acids. The V end lost 5 bases, the J end lost 3 bases, and 14 bases lay between the germline ends. Germline V CDR1 and CDR2: MGHDK, SYGVNS. CDR3 in DNA: TGTGCCAGCAGTCCCACGGAGGGGCCCAATCAGCCCCAGCATTTT. Residues: CASSPTEGPNQPQHF. Full variable domain (missing parts from reference TRBV25-1 and TRBJ1-5): EADIYQTPRYLVIGTGKKITLECSQTMGHDKMYWYQQDPGMELHLIHYSYGVNSTEKGDLSSESTVSRIRTEHFPLTLESARPSHTSQYLCASSPTEGPNQPQHFGDGTRLSIL.

A few counts support this clone. This chain connects TRBV10-3 to TRBJ1-2, with TRBD1 as a possible D gene (6 bases). Germline V lookup: CDR1 ENHRY, CDR2 SYGVKD. Trimming took 6 bases from V and 6 from J, leaving 17 bases between them. The CDR3 is 14 amino acids. CDR3 DNA: TGTGCCATCAGGCCACAGGGACGGCGGGATGGCTACACCTTC. Its protein product is CAIRPQGRRDGYTF.

V gene TRBV6-5 combines with J gene TRBJ2-1, with 9 bases that match TRBD2. Germline CDR1 and CDR2: MNHEY and SVGAGI. Trimming at V came to 6 bases and at J to 5 bases, leaving 5 bases not matched to a gene. This CDR3 region has 14 residues. CDR3 sequence reads: CASSWTSDHNEQFF. The CDR3 DNA follows: TGTGCCAGCAGCTGGACTAGCGACCACAATGAGCAGTTCTTC.

The J gene is TRBJ1-5, the V gene TRBV6-6, with D maybe TRBD1 (5 bases). Germline assignment: CDR1 MNHNY and CDR2 SVGAGI (reference sequence). Trimming removed 0 bases from V and 4 bases from J, with 10 bases in between. The CDR3 has 15 amino acids. CDR3 region: CASSYSLGQNQPQHF. The CDR3 DNA sequence: TGTGCCAGCAGTTACTCCCTGGGGCAGAATCAGCCCCAGCATTTT.

The V and J genes are TRBV19 and TRBJ1-5; weak D call: TRBD1 (6 bases). The CDR3 has 15 residues. CDR1 and CDR2 (germline): LNHDA, SQIVND (reference sequence). The V gene lost 6 bases and the J gene lost 1 base, with 13 bases spanning the gap. The CDR3 region has the DNA TGTGCCAGTAGCTTCGAGAGGGGGAGCAATCAGCCCCAGCATTTT. This translates into CASSFERGSNQPQHF.

V gene TRBV27 combines with J gene TRBJ2-7, with 15 bases matching TRBD2. CDR1 is MNHEY and CDR2 is SMNVEV in the germline V gene (reference sequence). The CDR3 has 17 residues. V trimming: 2 bases; J trimming: 0 bases; junction bases outside the gene matches: 2. CDR3 sequence reads: CASSLGTSGGYSYEQYF. The CDR3 nucleotides read TGTGCCAGCAGTTTAGGGACTAGCGGGGGGTACTCCTACGAGCAGTACTTC.

This chain connects TRBV4-1 to TRBJ2-7, with 8 bases fitting TRBD1. The CDR3 is 14 residues long. Losses at the gene ends were 1 base for V and 9 bases for J; bases not matched to a gene: 8. The V gene's germline CDR1 is MGHRA and CDR2 YSYEKL. The chain's CDR3 is CASSQGRDRTPQYF. The CDR3 coding sequence is TGCGCCAGCAGCCAAGGAAGGGACAGGACCCCGCAGTACTTC.

The chain has TRBV9 and TRBJ1-1, with 7 bases lining up with TRBD1. Germline loops: CDR1 SGDLS, CDR2 YYNGEE. Germline trimming cut 1 base from V and 0 bases from J; bases unmatched to any gene: 9. The CDR3 loop spans 17 amino acids. For the CDR3, the DNA is TGTGCCAGCAGCGTACAGGGGACAGTCGATATGAACACTGAAGCTTTCTTT. It specifies CASSVQGTVDMNTEAFF.

V usage is TRBV29-1 and J usage is TRBJ1-1; D remains unclear. Germline CDR1 and CDR2: SQVTM and ANQGSEA. Trimming cost V 3 bases and J 6 bases, with 11 bases left between them. This CDR3 comprises 12 residues. For the CDR3, the DNA is TGCAGCGTTGATGTATTGGAGGCTGAAGCTTTCTTT. Translating it yields CSVDVLEAEAFF.

V and J are TRBV19 and TRBJ1-1; 7 bases match TRBD1. The germline V gene has CDR1 LNHDA and CDR2 SQIVND (reference sequence). CDR3 size: 15 residues. J lost 2 bases, V lost 3 bases, and 6 bases had no gene match. CDR3 nucleotides: TGTGCCAGTAGTATTCTGGGACAGAGAAACACTGAAGCTTTCTTT. The encoded protein is CASSILGQRNTEAFF. Full variable domain (remainder filled in from reference TRBV19 and TRBJ1-1): DGGITQSPKYLFRKEGQNVTLSCEQNLNHDAMYWYRQDPGQGLRLIYYSQIVNDFQKGDIAEGYSVSREKKESFPLTVTSAQKNPTAFYLCASSILGQRNTEAFFGQGTRLTVV.

The rearrangement joins TRBV7-3 to TRBJ2-1; TRBD2 matches at 11 bases. Germline V lookup: CDR1 SGHTA, CDR2 FQGTGA. The CDR3 covers 16 residues. V shed 2 bases, J shed 4 bases, and the junction held 4 bases outside the gene matches. The CDR3 spells CASSLSSGGPYNEQFF. CDR3 bases: TGTGCCAGCAGCTTATCTAGCGGGGGGCCGTACAATGAGCAGTTCTTC.

V and J are TRBV29-1 and TRBJ1-5; D may be TRBD1 (5 bases). V gave up 1 base and J gave up 0 bases, with 10 bases separating them. The germline V gene has CDR1 SQVTM and CDR2 ANQGSEA. The CDR3 is made up of 15 amino acids. The CDR3 nucleotides are TGCAGCGTTGAAGTTGGGGGGGGTAGCAATCAGCCCCAGCATTTT. Amino acids: CSVEVGGGSNQPQHF.

This chain uses TRBV29-1 with TRBJ1-5, with 7 bases identical to TRBD1. J was trimmed by 3 bases and V by 5 bases; bases with no gene match: 13. Germline CDR1 and CDR2: SQVTM and ANQGSEA. The CDR3 loop spans 16 amino acids. The CDR3 DNA sequence: TGCAGCGTTTCGTATGGTGTGACAGGGATCAATCAGCCCCAGCATTTT. As protein: CSVSYGVTGINQPQHF.

J is TRBJ1-1 and V is TRBV7-9; perhaps TRBD1 as D (5 bases). The CDR3 totals 15 residues. V shed 5 bases and J shed 0 bases, with 13 bases lying between them. CDR1 is SEHNR, CDR2 FQNEAQ, per germline (reference sequence). The CDR3 nucleotides read TGTGCCAGCAGCCCCAAGGGGTGGATGAACACTGAAGCTTTCTTT. Its protein product is CASSPKGWMNTEAFF. Combining the CDR3 with reference TRBV7-9 and TRBJ1-1 gives the whole variable domain DTGVSQNPRHKITKRGQNVTFRCDPISEHNRLYWYRQTLGQGPEFLTYFQNEAQLEKSRLLSDRFSAERPKGSFSTLEIQRTEQGDSAMYLCASSPKGWMNTEAFFGQGTRLTVV.

The chain links TRBV21-1 to TRBJ1-1; TRBD1 is taken as the D call from the table, unchecked against the DNA. TRBV21-1 constitutes a pseudogene. CDR3 length: 14 residues. As DNA, the CDR3 is TGTGCCAGCAGCCCGGAGGACAGGGGCACTGAAGCTTTCTTT. Translated, it gives CASSPEDRGTEAFF.